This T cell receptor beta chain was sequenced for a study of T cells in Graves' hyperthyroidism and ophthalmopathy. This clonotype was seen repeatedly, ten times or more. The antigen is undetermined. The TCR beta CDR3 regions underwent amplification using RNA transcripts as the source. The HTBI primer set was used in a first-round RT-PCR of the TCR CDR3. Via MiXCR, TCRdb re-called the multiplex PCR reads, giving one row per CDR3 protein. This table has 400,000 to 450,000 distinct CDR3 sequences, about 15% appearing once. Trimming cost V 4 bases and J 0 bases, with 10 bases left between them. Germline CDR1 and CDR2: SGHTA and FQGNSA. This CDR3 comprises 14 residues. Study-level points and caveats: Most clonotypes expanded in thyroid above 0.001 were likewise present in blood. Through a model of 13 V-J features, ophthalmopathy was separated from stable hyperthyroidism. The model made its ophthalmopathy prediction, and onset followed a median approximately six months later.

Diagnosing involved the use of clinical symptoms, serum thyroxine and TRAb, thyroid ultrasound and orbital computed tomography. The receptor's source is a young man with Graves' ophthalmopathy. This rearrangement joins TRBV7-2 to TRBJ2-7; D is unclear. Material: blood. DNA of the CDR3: TGTGCCAGCAGCTACTCTATGAGCTCCTACGAGCAGTACTTC. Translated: CASSYSMSSYEQYF.